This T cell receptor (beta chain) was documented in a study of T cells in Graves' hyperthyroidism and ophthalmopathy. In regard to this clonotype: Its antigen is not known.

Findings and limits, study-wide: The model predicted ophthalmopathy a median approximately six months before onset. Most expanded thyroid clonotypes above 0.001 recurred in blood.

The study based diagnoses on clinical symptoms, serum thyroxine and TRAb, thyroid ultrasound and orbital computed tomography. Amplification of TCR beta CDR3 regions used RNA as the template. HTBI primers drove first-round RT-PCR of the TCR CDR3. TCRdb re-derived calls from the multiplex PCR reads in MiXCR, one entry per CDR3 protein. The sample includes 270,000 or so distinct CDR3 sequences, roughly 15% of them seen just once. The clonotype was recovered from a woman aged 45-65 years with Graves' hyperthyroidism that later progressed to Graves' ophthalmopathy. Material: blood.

CDR3 in amino acids: CSARYLAGGVADTQYF. The CDR3 DNA follows: TGCAGTGCTAGATACCTAGCGGGAGGGGTCGCAGATACGCAGTATTTT. This chain uses TRBV20-1 with TRBJ2-3; 12 bases are shared with TRBD2. V dropped 2 bases and J dropped 4; count of bases not matched to a gene: 7. Per germline, CDR1 DFQATT and CDR2 SNEGSKA (reference sequence). CDR3 size: 16 residues.